This T cell receptor beta chain comes out of a study of blood T cell repertoires in COVID-19 (dated by TCRdb to 2020 to 2022). Some background on the complete study: Collaborator samples came from the United States, Italy and Spain and covered acute and convalescent phases of COVID-19. Sample metadata almost always included a de-identified subject ID, COVID-19 status, age in years and sex. Samples were obtained from the ongoing ImmuneRACE study (first 160 participants) and from over a thousand subjects provided by 6 global collaborators. The prospective study material was composed of cDNA or gDNA derived from T cells, B-cell-depleted T cells, or PBMCs. HLA class I and class II types, where available, came from metadata supplied by the sample provider rather than from assay-based typing. The repertoires were released in a freely available public database intended as a resource for research on the immune response to SARS-CoV-2. Subjects who had been exposed to COVID-19, were actively infected with it, or had recovered from it provided the deeply sampled blood TCRbeta repertoires that made up the dataset.

TCRbeta CDR3 regions were amplified from genomic DNA by means of the immunoSEQ Assay, a bias-controlled multiplex PCR. The paper's data handling went like this. The number of nucleated cells in each sample was estimated by amplification of reference gene primers within the assay. Sequence reads were collapsed and filtered to measure the absolute abundance of every unique TCRbeta CDR3 rearrangement. For each sample, productive Simpson clonality was calculated as the square root of Simpson's diversity index across productive rearrangements. TCRdb stores this immuneACCESS table with in-frame sequences only. Part of the clones is absent; in the studies checked, under half of the shortfall reflects unresolved V genes, and no reason is known for the rest. The V and J calls and clone size are taken from that table; D and trimming were inferred from the DNA. This sample holds some 38,000 clones; approximately 78% were observed only once. The ten largest clones capture over 8% of the sample.

Collaborating institutions collected whole blood in K2EDTA tubes following their own protocols. For TCRbeta analysis, collaborators shipped samples as frozen whole blood, isolated PBMCs, or DNA extracted from either of those sample types. Via the germline V gene, CDR1 is MDHEN and CDR2 SYDVKM. At the junction V is shortened by 8 bases and J by 4 bases; bases outside the gene matches: 10. The CDR3 starts with the cysteine, ends with the phenylalanine, and has 15 residues. Only the CDR3 part of the read is kept: 45 bases, read in frame from the first base. Findings and caveats that apply to the study as a whole: The amount of clinical and demographic metadata varied by source and participant and was provided uncurated.

This clone is a singleton in its sample. This clone's antigen is unknown. No base qualities exist here, and no much larger clone lies one base off it. The sequence was collected from a man aged 55-75 years in a cohort sampled during active COVID-19. Sequencing input: peripheral blood. This chain joins TRBV28 to TRBJ2-5; 10 central nucleotides agree with TRBD1. CDR3 protein: CASLPTGGRGETQYF. Here is the DNA: TGTGCCAGCCTACCGACAGGGGGCAGGGGAGAGACCCAGTACTTC. With all but the CDR3 taken from the reference TRBV28 and TRBJ2-5 genes, the full variable domain is: DVKVTQSSRYLVKRTGEKVFLECVQDMDHENMFWYRQDPGLGLRLIYFSYDVKMKEKGDIPEGYSVSREKKERFSLILESASTNQTSMYLCASLPTGGRGETQYFGPGTRLLVL.